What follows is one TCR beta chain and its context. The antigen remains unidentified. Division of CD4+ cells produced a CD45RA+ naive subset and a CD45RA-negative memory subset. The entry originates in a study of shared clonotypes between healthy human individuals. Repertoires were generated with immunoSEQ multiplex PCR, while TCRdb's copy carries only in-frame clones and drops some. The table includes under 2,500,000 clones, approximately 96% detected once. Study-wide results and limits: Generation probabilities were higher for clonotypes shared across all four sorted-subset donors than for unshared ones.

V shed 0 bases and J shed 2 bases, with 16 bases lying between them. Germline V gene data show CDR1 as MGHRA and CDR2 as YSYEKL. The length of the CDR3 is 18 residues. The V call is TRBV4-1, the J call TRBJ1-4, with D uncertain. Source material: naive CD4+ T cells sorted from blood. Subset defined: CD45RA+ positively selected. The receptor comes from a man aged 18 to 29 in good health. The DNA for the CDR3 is TGCGCCAGCAGCCAAGATAGGCAGGTCTTCGGGACTAATGAAAAACTGTTTTTT. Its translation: CASSQDRQVFGTNEKLFF.